The 25 T cell receptor beta chains listed next were all sequenced from one sample in a study of CD8 T cells in ankylosing spondylitis listed by TCRdb under 2017. No antigen is known for these receptors. The library was made by 5' RACE. The sample was run on an Illumina HiSeq 2500. TCRdb reprocessing: public reads trimmed at Q25 with fastp, clones called with MiXCR, in-frame beta chains kept. Identical CDR3 protein sequences are pooled into one entry, listed with their most common genes and DNA. The sample profile shows about 330,000 distinct CDR3 sequences; 8% of them were found once. About 14% of the sample is in the top ten clones. The paper as a whole reports these results and caveats: Blood from ankylosing spondylitis patients appeared to be characterized by a TCR beta motif made up of under ten highly homologous amino acid variants.

Sequenced material: blood, either unsorted or a sorted T cell fraction (not recorded which). The receptors were gathered from a male donor with ankylosing spondylitis.

This clonotype was observed many times. V is TRBV5-6 and J is TRBJ2-1; 9 positions match TRBD2. CDR1 and CDR2 (germline): SGHDT, YYEEEE. V shed 2 bases and J 4 bases; nucleotides not matched to a gene: 10. This CDR3 comprises 17 residues. CDR3 DNA: TGTGCCAGCAGCTTCCGACTAGCGGTCCGGCGGTACAATGAGCAGTTCTTC. Protein product: CASSFRLAVRRYNEQFF.

In this sample, this clonotype turned up a few times. The chain joins TRBV29-1 to TRBJ2-1; 7 bases are shared with TRBD2. The V gene end was trimmed by 7 bases and the J gene end by 4 bases; junction bases not matched to a gene: 13. The CDR3 is made up of 15 amino acids. CDR1 SQVTM and CDR2 ANQGSEA come from the germline V gene. CDR3 sequence (DNA): TGCAGCGCGGTTACCGGGAGGCCTTTTTACAATGAGCAGTTCTTC. This encodes CSAVTGRPFYNEQFF.

This clonotype was observed a few times. One junction end disagrees with the germline gene, perhaps due to a read error. The chain is built from TRBV5-1 and TRBJ2-5, with 7 bases aligning to TRBD1. Germline CDR1 reads SGHRS; CDR2 reads YFSETQ. The CDR3 runs 14 residues. DNA of the CDR3: TGCGCCAGCAGCTTGGACAGGGGTAATTCCAGGGACCGATTC. As protein: CASSLDRGNSRDRF.

This clonotype was detected a few times. In DNA, the CDR3 is TGTGCCATCAGTGCGTCGGGGGCTGAGACCCAGTACTTC. This sequence encodes CAISASGAETQYF. This chain uses TRBV10-3 with TRBJ2-5; TRBD1 or TRBD2 may be the D gene (6 bases each). The CDR3 length is 13 residues. The germline V and J ends were trimmed by 4 bases and 5 bases, with 11 bases remaining between them. From germline, CDR1 is ENHRY and CDR2 SYGVKD.

This clonotype was counted between two and nine times. This chain connects TRBV7-3 to TRBJ2-3; possibly TRBD2 for D (6 bases). From germline, CDR1 is SGHTA and CDR2 FQGTGA. V was clipped by 5 bases and J by 4 bases, with 19 bases between them. The CDR3 contains 16 residues. The CDR3 coding sequence is TGTGCCAGCAGCATGAATCTAGCGACAGCGGCAGATACGCAGTATTTT. The encoded protein is CASSMNLATAADTQYF.

This rearrangement joins TRBV20-1 to TRBJ2-1; D is possibly TRBD2 (6 bases). From germline, CDR1 is DFQATT and CDR2 SNEGSKA (reference sequence). Trimming stripped 3 bases from V and 8 bases from J, with 20 bases between. CDR3 length: 15 residues. CDR3 bases: TGCAGTGCTAGTTCGGGGGAGAACGCGCGCGATGAGCAGTTCTTC. Its translation is CSASSGENARDEQFF.

In its sample, this clonotype was seen a few times. This chain joins TRBV15 and TRBJ1-4; D not certain. CDR1 and CDR2 from the germline V gene are LNHNV and YYDKDF (reference sequence). The CDR3 contains 13 residues. Trimming removed 1 base at V and 4 bases at J, with 4 bases between. The CDR3 nucleotides are TGTGCCACCAGCAGAGGTCTTAATGAAAAACTGTTTTTT. Its protein product is CATSRGLNEKLFF.

In its sample, this clonotype was seen many times. The chain employs TRBV12-3 or TRBV12-4 and TRBJ2-7, with D unresolved. Trimming removed 5 bases from V and 2 bases from J, with 7 bases in between. The CDR3 length is 12 residues. The CDR3 sequence: CASSLSPYEQYF. For the CDR3, the DNA is TGTGCCAGCAGTCTCTCCCCCTACGAGCAGTACTTC.

The rearrangement links TRBV19 to TRBJ2-6; D gene uncertain. Between the trimmed V and J ends, which lost 3 bases and 2 bases, there was a span of 5 bases. The germline V gene encodes CDR1 LNHDA and CDR2 SQIVND (reference sequence). The CDR3 spans 14 residues. CDR3 coding DNA: TGTGCCAGTAGTATCTACGCTGGGGCCAACGTCCTGACTTTC. It is translated as CASSIYAGANVLTF.

This clonotype was observed at least ten times. The chain couples TRBV7-9 to TRBJ1-1; D unresolved. Per germline, CDR1 SEHNR and CDR2 FQNEAQ (reference sequence). The ends were cut back, 7 bases at V and 4 bases at J, with 16 bases in the middle. The CDR3 is 14 residues long. CDR3 amino acids: CASTGPGLGTEAFF. In DNA form, the CDR3 reads TGTGCCAGCACCGGACCGGGGTTGGGCACTGAAGCTTTCTTT.

This clonotype was counted between two and nine times. The chain links TRBV28 to TRBJ1-1; 7 nucleotides line up with TRBD1. With 3 bases clipped from V and 1 base from J, the junction kept 5 bases outside the gene matches. The CDR3 has 15 residues. Germline CDR1 MDHEN, CDR2 SYDVKM. The CDR3 is CASSFPGGGNTEAFF. The CDR3 region has the DNA TGTGCCAGCAGTTTCCCAGGGGGAGGGAACACTGAAGCTTTCTTT. The full variable domain, with the rest looked up from reference TRBV28 and TRBJ1-1, is DVKVTQSSRYLVKRTGEKVFLECVQDMDHENMFWYRQDPGLGLRLIYFSYDVKMKEKGDIPEGYSVSREKKERFSLILESASTNQTSMYLCASSFPGGGNTEAFFGQGTRLTVV.

In this sample, this clonotype turned up many times. The chain uses TRBV12-3 or TRBV12-4 and TRBJ2-2, with D maybe TRBD2 (6 bases). V lost 2 bases to trimming and J lost 5 bases, with 6 bases between them. This CDR3 has 13 amino acids. The chain's CDR3 is CASSLRETGELFF. For the CDR3, the DNA is TGTGCCAGCAGTTTACGGGAGACCGGGGAGCTGTTTTTT.

V gene TRBV27 combines with J gene TRBJ2-7, with D unclear. CDR3 length: 15 amino acids. With 0 bases removed from V and 0 bases from J, the gap between germline ends came to 9 bases. The V gene's germline CDR1 is MNHEY and CDR2 SMNVEV (reference sequence). CDR3 DNA: TGTGCCAGCAGTTTATCAGGGCAGAGCTCCTACGAGCAGTACTTC. Protein: CASSLSGQSSYEQYF.

Ten or more counts support this clonotype. The chain links TRBV5-4 to TRBJ1-1; D is ambiguous. Germline V gives CDR1 SGHNT, CDR2 YYREEE (reference sequence). The CDR3 spans 15 residues. V shed 0 bases and J shed 1 base, with 10 bases lying between them. CDR3 amino acids: CASSLGPRGNTEAFF. The CDR3 DNA follows: TGTGCCAGCAGCTTGGGGCCTCGGGGGAACACTGAAGCTTTCTTT.

This clonotype has more than one count but fewer than ten. The chain is built from TRBV20-1 and TRBJ2-1, with 11 bases lining up with TRBD2. This CDR3 region has 14 residues. In germline, CDR1 is DFQATT, CDR2 SNEGSKA (reference sequence). The V and J ends lost 5 bases and 9 bases, in that order; junction bases with no gene match: 9. The CDR3 protein is CSAGFSGRAGEQFF. The CDR3, as DNA: TGCAGTGCTGGGTTTAGCGGGAGGGCTGGTGAGCAGTTCTTC.

This clonotype appeared a single time. CDR3 amino acids: CSARKDGPLNQPQHF. As DNA, the CDR3 is TGCAGTGCTAGAAAGGATGGGCCTCTCAATCAGCCCCAGCATTTT. The V and J genes are TRBV20-1 and TRBJ1-5; no firm D call. Germline CDR1 reads DFQATT; CDR2 reads SNEGSKA (reference sequence). V shed 2 bases and J shed 3 bases, with 14 bases lying between them. This CDR3 has 15 residues.

This clonotype was counted only a few times. The chain joins TRBV12-3 or TRBV12-4 to TRBJ2-6; D is possibly TRBD1 (6 bases). The CDR3 covers 15 residues. V gave up 5 bases and J gave up 1 base, with 9 bases separating them. In DNA form, the CDR3 reads TGTGCCAGCAGTCCACAGGGATCTGGGGCCAACGTCCTGACTTTC. The encoded protein is CASSPQGSGANVLTF.

This chain joins TRBV6-5 and TRBJ2-7; D gene unclear. The V and J ends lost 4 bases and 1 base respectively, with 14 bases between them. This CDR3 comprises 15 residues. CDR1 MNHEY and CDR2 SVGAGI come from the germline V gene. The CDR3 reads CASSSPDVPSYEQYF. CDR3 bases: TGTGCCAGCAGTTCCCCGGACGTCCCTTCCTACGAGCAGTACTTC.

This clonotype turned up a few times. The chain has TRBV20-1 and TRBJ2-7; the D gene is possibly TRBD1 (7 bases). The V and J ends lost 4 bases and 0 bases respectively, with 19 bases between them. Germline-derived CDR1 and CDR2 are DFQATT and SNEGSKA (reference sequence). The CDR3 has 16 residues. The CDR3 bases are TGCAGTGCTAAGACAGGGTTCGGGAGCTCCTCCTACGAGCAGTACTTC. Translating gives CSAKTGFGSSSYEQYF.

This clonotype was recorded at least ten times. The V call is TRBV11-2, the J call TRBJ2-3, with 10 bases that match TRBD2. With V trimmed by 3 bases and J by 5 bases, 5 bases remained unmatched. This CDR3 has 15 amino acids. The germline V gene has CDR1 SGHAT and CDR2 FQNNGV. Here the CDR3 reads CASSFSGRREDTQYF. The CDR3 DNA reads TGTGCCAGCAGCTTTAGCGGGAGGCGGGAAGATACGCAGTATTTT.

The chain recombines TRBV7-9 with TRBJ2-1; 10 bases are a match to TRBD2. The J segment lost 5 bases and the V segment lost 2 bases, leaving 3 bases of the junction unmatched. CDR3 length equals 15 residues. Germline CDR1 SEHNR, CDR2 FQNEAQ (reference sequence). The CDR3 sequence: CASSLTLAGNNEQFF. The CDR3 bases are TGTGCCAGCAGCTTAACACTAGCGGGAAACAATGAGCAGTTCTTC.

This clonotype came up a few times. J is TRBJ2-1 and V is TRBV9; TRBD2 matches at 13 bases. The CDR3 consists of 17 residues. Losses at the gene ends were 4 bases for V and 8 bases for J; bases not matched to a gene: 12. Germline values: CDR1 SGDLS, CDR2 YYNGEE. This CDR3 is CASSPQRGTSGTHEQFF. The CDR3 nucleotides are TGTGCCAGCAGCCCTCAACGAGGGACTAGCGGGACCCATGAGCAGTTCTTC.

This clonotype occurred a few times. CDR3 DNA sequence: TGTGCCAGCAGTTACGGGTCGGACTCTGGGGCCAACGTCCTGACTTTC. Its protein product is CASSYGSDSGANVLTF. The J gene is TRBJ2-6, the V gene TRBV6-5; D unclear. The germline V gene has CDR1 MNHEY and CDR2 SVGAGI. V dropped 2 bases and J dropped 0 bases, with 8 bases sitting between them. This CDR3 spans 16 amino acids.

The V and J genes are TRBV7-3 and TRBJ2-1; D not certain. The CDR3 runs to 17 residues. Between the trimmed V and J ends, which lost 4 bases and 9 bases, there was a span of 25 bases. The V gene's germline CDR1 is SGHTA and CDR2 FQGTGA. The CDR3: CASSSPDVAFGSAEQFF. Written as DNA, the CDR3 is TGTGCCAGCAGCTCGCCCGACGTTGCGTTTGGGTCAGCTGAGCAGTTCTTC.

In its sample, this clonotype was seen a few times. CDR3 in DNA: TGCAGTGCTAGAGGACAGGGTGGCTACGAGCAGTACTTC. Protein: CSARGQGGYEQYF. The chain joins TRBV20-1 to TRBJ2-7; the match to TRBD1 covers 7 bases. The junction had 3 bases not matched to a gene; V was cut back by 1 base and J by 3 bases. Germline V gene data show CDR1 as DFQATT and CDR2 as SNEGSKA (reference sequence). This CDR3 has 13 residues.